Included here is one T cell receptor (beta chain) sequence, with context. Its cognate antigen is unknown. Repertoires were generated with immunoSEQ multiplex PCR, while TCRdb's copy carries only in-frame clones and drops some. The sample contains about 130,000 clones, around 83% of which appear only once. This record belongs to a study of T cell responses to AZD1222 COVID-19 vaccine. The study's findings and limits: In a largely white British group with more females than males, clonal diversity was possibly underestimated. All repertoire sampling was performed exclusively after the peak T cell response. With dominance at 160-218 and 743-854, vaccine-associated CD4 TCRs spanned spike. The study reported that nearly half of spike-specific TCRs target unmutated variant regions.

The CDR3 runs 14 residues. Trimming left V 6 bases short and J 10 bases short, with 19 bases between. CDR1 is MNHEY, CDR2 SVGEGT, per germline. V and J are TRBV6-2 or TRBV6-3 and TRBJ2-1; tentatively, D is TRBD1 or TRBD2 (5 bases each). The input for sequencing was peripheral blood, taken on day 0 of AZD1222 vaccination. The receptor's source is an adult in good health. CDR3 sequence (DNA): TGTGCCAGCAGCCTGGTCGGGGCCCAGGTAGAGCAGTTCTTC. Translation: CASSLVGAQVEQFF.